The next 26 T cell receptor beta chains were all read from a single sample in a study of blood T cells in healthy people across ages. A sample-barcoded 5' primer and a J-beta primer mix were used in a second PCR of roughly 6 to 11 cycles. Each CDR3 protein gets one entry after TCRdb re-called the 5' RACE reads with MiXCR. The repertoire consists of around 1,500,000 distinct CDR3 sequences, with 28% occurring once and the leading ten covering more than 6%. Sequencing was performed on blood. These receptors all stem from a woman between 25 and 40 years old in good health.

In its sample, this clonotype was seen a few times. CDR3 in DNA: TGCGCCAGCAGCTACGACGGCAGCAACTATGGCTACACCTTC. It yields the protein CASSYDGSNYGYTF. This rearrangement joins TRBV5-1 to TRBJ1-2; no reliable D call. The CDR3 contains 14 residues. CDR1 is SGHRS, CDR2 YFSETQ, per germline. V shed 3 bases and J shed 2 bases, with 11 bases lying between them.

The genes are TRBV20-1 and TRBJ2-4; 7 bases line up with TRBD1. The CDR3 is 12 amino acids. Germline V gene data show CDR1 as DFQATT and CDR2 as SNEGSKA (reference sequence). Trimming removed 1 base from V and 6 bases from J; junction bases left unmatched: 0. The CDR3 coding sequence is TGCAGTGCTAGAGGACAGGGAAACATTCAGTACTTC. It translates to CSARGQGNIQYF.

In this sample, this clonotype turned up many times. The genes are TRBV15 and TRBJ2-5; weak D call: TRBD2 (5 bases). CDR3 length: 15 amino acids. V lost 2 bases and J lost 4, with 14 bases in between. Germline assignment: CDR1 LNHNV and CDR2 YYDKDF (reference sequence). CDR3: CATSRPRGRGETQYF. The CDR3 DNA is TGTGCCACCAGCAGACCCCGGGGTCGGGGAGAGACCCAGTACTTC.

This clonotype was seen many times. The chain has TRBV7-2 and TRBJ2-3; D not certain. V lost 5 bases and J lost 2, with 8 bases in between. This CDR3 comprises 13 residues. Germline V gene data show CDR1 as SGHTA and CDR2 as FQGNSA. The CDR3 sequence: CASSNTPTDTQYF. CDR3 nucleotides: TGTGCCAGCAGCAATACCCCCACAGATACGCAGTATTTT.

This clonotype was seen a few times. The chain joins TRBV20-1 to TRBJ1-2, with 8 bases fitting TRBD1. V dropped 2 bases and J dropped 4; count of bases not matched to a gene: 6. Germline loops: CDR1 DFQATT, CDR2 SNEGSKA (reference sequence). This CDR3 has 14 amino acids. The CDR3 here is CSARTWDRTYGYTF. As DNA, the CDR3 is TGCAGTGCTAGAACTTGGGACAGGACCTATGGCTACACCTTC.

The chain links TRBV12-3 or TRBV12-4 to TRBJ1-4; D unclear. V was trimmed by 10 bases and J by 0 bases, leaving 6 bases between them. CDR3 length equals 12 residues. Here the CDR3 DNA reads TGTGCCACCCAGGCAACTAATGAAAAACTGTTTTTT. Amino acids: CATQATNEKLFF.

The chain combines TRBV5-1 with TRBJ2-1; TRBD2 agrees at 11 bases. The germline V gene has CDR1 SGHRS and CDR2 YFSETQ. Losses at the gene ends were 0 bases for V and 9 bases for J; bases not matched to a gene: 5. The CDR3 totals 15 residues. The CDR3 DNA sequence: TGCGCCAGCAGCTTGGGTAGCGGGAGGGCCCCTGAGCAGTTCTTC. This codes for CASSLGSGRAPEQFF.

The chain has TRBV6-6 and TRBJ2-1; 9 nucleotides align to TRBD1. The CDR3 consists of 15 residues. Germline CDR1 MNHNY, CDR2 SVGAGI (reference sequence). After removal of 6 bases from V and 8 bases from J, the junction contained 11 bases not matched to a gene. The CDR3 region has the DNA TGTGCCAGCAGGTCGAGGACAGGGGAATCGGATGAGCAGTTCTTC. The encoded protein is CASRSRTGESDEQFF.

This clonotype showed up many times. The rearrangement links TRBV24-1 to TRBJ2-7, with TRBD2 as a possible D gene (6 bases). This CDR3 spans 12 amino acids. Germline CDR1 reads KGHDR; CDR2 reads SFDVKD. The V gene lost 10 bases and the J gene lost 5 bases, with 14 bases spanning the gap. This chain's CDR3 is CATAGQFNEQYF. The DNA for the CDR3 is TGTGCCACTGCGGGGCAATTCAACGAGCAGTACTTC.

The chain is built from TRBV29-1 and TRBJ1-5; 7 bases fit TRBD1. CDR1 SQVTM and CDR2 ANQGSEA come from the germline V gene. Trimming removed 6 bases from V and 4 bases from J; junction bases left unmatched: 9. The CDR3 extends over 14 amino acids. The CDR3 DNA reads as TGCAGCGTCGGAGGGGCAGGGGGGAATCAGCCCCAGCATTTT. Translating it yields CSVGGAGGNQPQHF.

Concerning this clonotype: The junction and the germline gene differ at one end; a read error may be behind it. The genes are TRBV10-3 and TRBJ2-3; 7 bases map to TRBD1. Germline-derived CDR1 and CDR2 are ENHRY and SYGVKD. The CDR3 extends over 16 amino acids. The CDR3 region is CAIGEPGQASTDTQYF. The CDR3 DNA reads as TGTGCCATCGGTGAGCCCGGACAGGCTAGCACAGATACGCAGTATTTT.

Ten or more counts support this clonotype. This sequence joins TRBV29-1 and TRBJ1-2, with no clear D. This CDR3 spans 11 amino acids. The germline V and J ends were trimmed by 4 bases and 0 bases, with 3 bases remaining between them. CDR1 is SQVTM, CDR2 ANQGSEA, per germline. The CDR3 DNA reads TGCAGCGTTGTTGCTAACTATGGCTACACCTTC. It specifies CSVVANYGYTF.

This chain links TRBV4-3 with TRBJ2-3; D is perhaps TRBD1 (5 bases). This CDR3 contains 15 residues. The V gene lost 0 bases and the J gene lost 2 bases, with 9 bases spanning the gap. Germline CDR1 reads LGHNA; CDR2 reads YSLEER. CDR3 residues: CASSQDRGTTDTQYF. CDR3 coding DNA: TGCGCCAGCAGCCAAGATAGGGGAACCACAGATACGCAGTATTTT.

This sequence joins TRBV7-6 and TRBJ2-1; 10 bases are a match to TRBD2. Near its end, the DNA agrees better with TRBJ2-7, so the J call may be wrong. This CDR3 is built from 16 residues. CDR1 and CDR2 (germline): SGHVS, FNYEAQ. CDR3 coding DNA: TGTGCCAGCAGCTTAGGAGCGGGAGGGTCCTACAATGAGCAGTACTTC. Amino acids: CASSLGAGGSYNEQYF.

This clonotype has a handful of counts. The J gene is TRBJ2-3, the V gene TRBV6-5; TRBD2 might be the D (5 bases). V lost 2 bases to trimming and J lost 3 bases, with 12 bases between them. The CDR3 has 15 amino acids. Germline V gives CDR1 MNHEY, CDR2 SVGAGI. CDR3 sequence: CASSYEGPGTDTQYF. CDR3 nucleotides: TGTGCCAGCAGTTACGAGGGCCCGGGTACAGATACGCAGTATTTT.

This clonotype was observed a few times. V usage is TRBV28 and J usage is TRBJ1-2; 7 bases agree with TRBD1. CDR1 is MDHEN and CDR2 is SYDVKM in the germline V gene. CDR3 length equals 14 residues. V shed 3 bases, J shed 8 bases, and the junction held 9 bases outside the gene matches. CDR3: CASSLATGVEGYTF. CDR3 DNA sequence: TGTGCCAGCAGTTTGGCAACAGGGGTCGAGGGCTACACCTTC.

This clonotype was seen at least ten times. The chain recombines TRBV10-2 with TRBJ2-7; TRBD2 agrees at 12 bases. The CDR3 has 15 amino acids. The V segment lost 6 bases and the J segment 6 bases; nucleotides outside the gene matches: 9. The germline CDR1 and CDR2 sequences are WSHSY and SAAADI. Here the CDR3 DNA reads TGCGCCAGCAGCAACCGACTAGCGGGAGTGAGCGAGCAGTACTTC. Its protein is CASSNRLAGVSEQYF.

There are a few counts of this clonotype. The chain couples TRBV12-3 or TRBV12-4 to TRBJ1-6, with TRBD1 identical over 8 bases. CDR3 length: 14 amino acids. J lost 10 bases, V lost 6 bases, and 8 bases had no gene match. CDR3 sequence reads: CASRPTGGGSPLHF. Written as DNA, the CDR3 is TGTGCCAGCAGACCCACAGGGGGGGGATCACCCCTCCACTTT.

This chain connects TRBV20-1 to TRBJ1-1; 8 positions agree with TRBD1. Trimming took 3 bases from V and 7 from J; bases not matched to a gene: 7. CDR1 and CDR2 (germline): DFQATT, SNEGSKA (reference sequence). The CDR3 sequence is 13 residues long. The chain's CDR3 is CSASQDREVEAFF. The CDR3 region has the DNA TGCAGTGCTAGTCAGGACAGGGAGGTTGAAGCTTTCTTT.

This clonotype has a count of ten or more. The J gene is TRBJ2-7, the V gene TRBV6-5; 8 bases fit TRBD2. The CDR3 extends over 14 amino acids. The V and J ends lost 6 bases and 4 bases, in that order; junction bases with no gene match: 8. The germline CDR1 and CDR2 sequences are MNHEY and SVGAGI. CDR3 in DNA: TGTGCCAGCAGACGAGGGACTAGTGGGTACGAGCAGTACTTC. As protein: CASRRGTSGYEQYF.

Only a few counts were recorded for this clonotype. A much larger clone differs by one base, so this may be a read error. The CDR3 sequence is CASKGRRDSYEQYF. DNA of the CDR3: TGTGCCAGCAAGGGCAGGAGAGACTCCTACGAGCAGTACTTC. The chain recombines TRBV6-5 with TRBJ2-7; D ambiguous. Trimming took 7 bases from V and 0 from J, leaving 13 bases between them. The CDR3 covers 14 residues. In germline, CDR1 is MNHEY, CDR2 SVGAGI.

In this sample, this clonotype turned up a few times. This chain connects TRBV6-5 to TRBJ1-1; a weak D match, TRBD1 (6 bases). Germline V lookup: CDR1 MNHEY, CDR2 SVGAGI. Trimming took off 5 bases at V and 5 bases at J, with 21 bases between the two ends. The CDR3 spans 16 residues. CDR3 sequence: CASSPPRGRRGTEAFF. CDR3 DNA sequence: TGTGCCAGCAGTCCCCCCCGGGGGCGACGAGGAACTGAAGCTTTCTTT.

This clonotype was seen at least ten times. This chain joins TRBV20-1 and TRBJ1-4; 10 bases fit TRBD1. The V gene end was trimmed by 5 bases and the J gene end by 8 bases; junction bases not matched to a gene: 11. From germline, CDR1 is DFQATT and CDR2 SNEGSKA (reference sequence). There are 15 residues in the CDR3. CDR3 DNA sequence: TGCAGTGCTGCCGTGTGGACAGGGGGTGGAGAAAAACTGTTTTTT. Protein product: CSAAVWTGGGEKLFF.

This chain's CDR3 is CASSEAQNRGQGYTF. CDR3 nucleotides: TGTGCCAGCAGTGAAGCCCAAAACAGGGGGCAAGGCTACACCTTC. This chain links TRBV6-1 with TRBJ1-2; TRBD1 aligns across 9 bases. Germline CDR1 and CDR2: MNHNS and SASEGT. Trimming took 0 bases from V and 8 from J; bases not matched to a gene: 7. The CDR3 covers 15 residues.

This clonotype was found many times. V and J are TRBV29-1 and TRBJ1-2, with D unresolved. CDR1 is SQVTM and CDR2 is ANQGSEA in the germline V gene. With 3 bases removed from V and 5 bases from J, the gap between germline ends came to 10 bases. The CDR3 is 12 amino acids. The CDR3 loop is CSVDSARYGYTF. The CDR3 bases are TGCAGCGTTGATTCCGCGAGGTATGGCTACACCTTC.

The chain couples TRBV7-9 to TRBJ1-1; 8 bases agree with TRBD1. Germline loops: CDR1 SEHNR, CDR2 FQNEAQ (reference sequence). Trimming removed 1 base from V and 7 bases from J; junction bases left unmatched: 11. This CDR3 spans 16 amino acids. CDR3 in amino acids: CASSLDGQGARSEAFF. CDR3 in DNA: TGTGCCAGCAGCTTAGATGGCCAGGGGGCGCGGAGTGAAGCTTTCTTT.